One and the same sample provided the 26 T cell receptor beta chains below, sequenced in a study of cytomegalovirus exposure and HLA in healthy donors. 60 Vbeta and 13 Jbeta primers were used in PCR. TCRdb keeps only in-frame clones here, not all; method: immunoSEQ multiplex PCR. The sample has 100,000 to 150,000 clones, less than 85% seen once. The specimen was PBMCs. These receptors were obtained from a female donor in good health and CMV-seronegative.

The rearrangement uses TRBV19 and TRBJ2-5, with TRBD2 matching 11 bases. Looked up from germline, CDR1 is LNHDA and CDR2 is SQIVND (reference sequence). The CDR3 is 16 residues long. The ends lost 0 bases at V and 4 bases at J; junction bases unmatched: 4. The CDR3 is CASSIDGLAGGETQYF. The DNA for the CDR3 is TGTGCCAGTAGTATAGACGGGCTAGCGGGAGGAGAGACCCAGTACTTC.

The CDR3 loop is CASRDLRGANEKLFF. For the CDR3, the DNA is TGTGCCAGTCGGGATCTCAGGGGCGCTAATGAAAAACTGTTTTTT. This chain links TRBV6-1 with TRBJ1-4; D may be TRBD1 (6 bases). The length of the CDR3 is 15 residues. Between the trimmed V and J ends, which lost 9 bases and 3 bases, there was a span of 17 bases. CDR1 is MNHNS, CDR2 SASEGT, per germline.

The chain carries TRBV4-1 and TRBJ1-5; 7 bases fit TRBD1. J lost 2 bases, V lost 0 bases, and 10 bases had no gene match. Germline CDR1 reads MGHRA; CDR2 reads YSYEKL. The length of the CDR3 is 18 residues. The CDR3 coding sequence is TGCGCCAGCAGCCAAGATTGGCAGGGGGTTGGTGGCAATCAGCCCCAGCATTTT. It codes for CASSQDWQGVGGNQPQHF.

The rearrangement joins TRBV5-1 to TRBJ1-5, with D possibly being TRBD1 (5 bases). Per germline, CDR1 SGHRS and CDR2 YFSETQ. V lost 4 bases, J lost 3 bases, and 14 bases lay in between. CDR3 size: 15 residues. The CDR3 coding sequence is TGCGCCAGCAGCCCGGACAACCTTCCCAATCAGCCCCAGCATTTT. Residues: CASSPDNLPNQPQHF.

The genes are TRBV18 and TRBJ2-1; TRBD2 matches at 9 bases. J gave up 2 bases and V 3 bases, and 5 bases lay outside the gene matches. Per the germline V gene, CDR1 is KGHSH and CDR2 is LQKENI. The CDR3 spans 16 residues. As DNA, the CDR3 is TGTGCCAGCTCACCGGGTGTAGCGGGAGCCTACAATGAGCAGTTCTTC. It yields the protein CASSPGVAGAYNEQFF.

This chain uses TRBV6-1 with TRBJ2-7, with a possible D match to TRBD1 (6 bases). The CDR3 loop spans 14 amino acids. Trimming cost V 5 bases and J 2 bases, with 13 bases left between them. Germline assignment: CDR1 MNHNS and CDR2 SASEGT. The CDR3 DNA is TGTGCCAGCAGTAGGTCGGACAGAGCCTACGAGCAGTACTTC. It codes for CASSRSDRAYEQYF.

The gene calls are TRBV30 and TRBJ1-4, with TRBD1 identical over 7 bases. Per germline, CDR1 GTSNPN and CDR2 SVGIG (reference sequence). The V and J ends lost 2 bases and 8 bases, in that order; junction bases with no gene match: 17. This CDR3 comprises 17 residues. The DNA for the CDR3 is TGTGCCTGGAGTCTAGGGGACCTCAGGACCAGGGGGGAAAAACTGTTTTTT. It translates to CAWSLGDLRTRGEKLFF.

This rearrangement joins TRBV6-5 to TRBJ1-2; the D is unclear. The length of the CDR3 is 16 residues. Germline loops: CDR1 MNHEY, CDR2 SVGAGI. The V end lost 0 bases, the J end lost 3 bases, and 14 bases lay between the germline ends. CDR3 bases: TGTGCCAGCAGTTACTCGAGATTGCGGCGGGACTATGGCTACACCTTC. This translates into CASSYSRLRRDYGYTF.

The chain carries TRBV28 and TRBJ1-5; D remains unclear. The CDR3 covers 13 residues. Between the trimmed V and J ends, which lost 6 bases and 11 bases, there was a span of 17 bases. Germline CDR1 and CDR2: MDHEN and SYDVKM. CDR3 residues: CASSHEFWQTQHF. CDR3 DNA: TGTGCCAGCAGCCATGAATTCTGGCAGACCCAGCATTTT.

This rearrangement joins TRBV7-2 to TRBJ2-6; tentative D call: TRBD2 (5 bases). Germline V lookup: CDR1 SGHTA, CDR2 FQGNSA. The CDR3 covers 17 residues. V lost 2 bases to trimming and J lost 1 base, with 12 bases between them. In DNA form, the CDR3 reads TGTGCCAGCAGCTTAAATCTCCGCGGGTCTGGGGCCAACGTCCTGACTTTC. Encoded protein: CASSLNLRGSGANVLTF.

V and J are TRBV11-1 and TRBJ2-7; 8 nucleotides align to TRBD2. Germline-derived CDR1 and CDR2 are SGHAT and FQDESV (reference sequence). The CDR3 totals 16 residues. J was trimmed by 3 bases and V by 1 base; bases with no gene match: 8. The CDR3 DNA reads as TGTGCCAGCAGCTTAGGTCCCCAGCGGGAGATCTACGAGCAGTACTTC. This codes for CASSLGPQREIYEQYF.

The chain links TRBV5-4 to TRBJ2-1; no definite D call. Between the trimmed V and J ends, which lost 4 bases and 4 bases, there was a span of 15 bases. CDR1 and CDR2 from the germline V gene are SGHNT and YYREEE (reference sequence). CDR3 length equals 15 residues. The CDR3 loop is CASSPTAADYNEQFF. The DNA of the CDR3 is TGTGCCAGCAGCCCCACAGCCGCAGATTACAATGAGCAGTTCTTC.

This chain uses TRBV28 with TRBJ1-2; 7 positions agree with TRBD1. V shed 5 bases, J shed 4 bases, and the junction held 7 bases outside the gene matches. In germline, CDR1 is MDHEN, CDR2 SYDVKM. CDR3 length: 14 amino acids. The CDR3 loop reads CASSLRGLIYGYTF. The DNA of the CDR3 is TGTGCCAGCAGTCTGAGGGGGCTGATCTATGGCTACACCTTC.

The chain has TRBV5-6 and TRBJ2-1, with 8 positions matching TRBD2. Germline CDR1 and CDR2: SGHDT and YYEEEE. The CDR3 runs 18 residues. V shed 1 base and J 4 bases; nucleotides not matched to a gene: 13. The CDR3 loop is CASSLSSPREGKYNEQFF. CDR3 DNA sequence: TGTGCCAGCAGCTTGAGCTCCCCACGGGAGGGAAAATACAATGAGCAGTTCTTC.

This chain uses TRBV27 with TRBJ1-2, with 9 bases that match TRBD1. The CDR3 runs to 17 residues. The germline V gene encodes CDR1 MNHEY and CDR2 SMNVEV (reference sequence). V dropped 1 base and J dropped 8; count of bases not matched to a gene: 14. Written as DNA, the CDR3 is TGTGCCAGCAGTTTATTCGGACAGGGGATGGCCTCGTGGGGCTACACCTTC. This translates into CASSLFGQGMASWGYTF.

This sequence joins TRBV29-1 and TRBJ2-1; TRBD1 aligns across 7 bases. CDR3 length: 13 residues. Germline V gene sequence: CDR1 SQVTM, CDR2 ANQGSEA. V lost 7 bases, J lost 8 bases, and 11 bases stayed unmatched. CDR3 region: CSAQLDRDDEQFF. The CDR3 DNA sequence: TGCAGCGCTCAACTAGACAGGGATGATGAGCAGTTCTTC.

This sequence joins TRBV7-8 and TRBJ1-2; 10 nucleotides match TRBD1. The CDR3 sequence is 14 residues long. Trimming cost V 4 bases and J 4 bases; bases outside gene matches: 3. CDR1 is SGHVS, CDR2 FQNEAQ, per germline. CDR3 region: CASSWGQGLYGYTF. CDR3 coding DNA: TGTGCCAGCAGCTGGGGACAGGGGCTCTATGGCTACACCTTC.

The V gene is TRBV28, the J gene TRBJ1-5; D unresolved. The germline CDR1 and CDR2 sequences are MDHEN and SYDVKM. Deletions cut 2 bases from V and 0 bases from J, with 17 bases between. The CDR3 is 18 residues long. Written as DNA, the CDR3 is TGTGCCAGCAGTTTACCCCTTGGGCTCCTTTATAGCAATCAGCCCCAGCATTTT. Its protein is CASSLPLGLLYSNQPQHF.

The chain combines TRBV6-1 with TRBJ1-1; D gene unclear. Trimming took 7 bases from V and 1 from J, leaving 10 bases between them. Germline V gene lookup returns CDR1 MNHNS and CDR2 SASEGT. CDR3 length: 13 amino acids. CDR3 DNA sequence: TGTGCCAGCACTCTTGGGCGGAACACTGAAGCTTTCTTT. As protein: CASTLGRNTEAFF.

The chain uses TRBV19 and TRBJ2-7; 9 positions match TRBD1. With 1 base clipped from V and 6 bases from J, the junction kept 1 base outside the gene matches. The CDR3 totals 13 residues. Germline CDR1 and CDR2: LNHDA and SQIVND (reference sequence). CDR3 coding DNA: TGTGCCAGTAGTATAGTGGGACAGGGCGAGCAGTACTTC. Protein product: CASSIVGQGEQYF.

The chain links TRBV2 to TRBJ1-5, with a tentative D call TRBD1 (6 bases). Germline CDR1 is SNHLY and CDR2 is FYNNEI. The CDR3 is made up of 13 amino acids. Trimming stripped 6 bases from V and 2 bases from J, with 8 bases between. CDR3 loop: CASSGQRNQPQHF. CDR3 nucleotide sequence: TGTGCCAGCAGCGGACAGCGCAATCAGCCCCAGCATTTT. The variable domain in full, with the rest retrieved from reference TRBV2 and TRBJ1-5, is EPEVTQTPSHQVTQMGQEVILRCVPISNHLYFYWYRQILGQKVEFLVSFYNNEISEKSEIFDDQFSVERPDGSNFTLKIRSTKLEDSAMYFCASSGQRNQPQHFGDGTRLSIL.

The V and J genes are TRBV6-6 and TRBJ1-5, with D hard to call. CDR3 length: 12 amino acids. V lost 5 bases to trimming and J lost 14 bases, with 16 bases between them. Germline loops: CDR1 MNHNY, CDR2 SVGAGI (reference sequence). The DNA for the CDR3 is TGTGCCAGCAGTCCCCGGGTTCCGGGGAAGCATTTT. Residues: CASSPRVPGKHF.

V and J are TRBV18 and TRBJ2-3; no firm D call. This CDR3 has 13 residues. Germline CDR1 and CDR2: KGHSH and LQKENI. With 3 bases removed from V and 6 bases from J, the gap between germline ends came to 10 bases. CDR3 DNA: TGTGCCAGCTCACCCCCAGCGCCGGATACGCAGTATTTT. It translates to CASSPPAPDTQYF.

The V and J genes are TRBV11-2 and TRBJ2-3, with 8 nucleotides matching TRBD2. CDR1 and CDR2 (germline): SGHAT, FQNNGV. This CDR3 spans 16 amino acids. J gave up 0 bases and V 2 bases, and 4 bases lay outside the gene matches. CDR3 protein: CASSLRRTSSTDTQYF. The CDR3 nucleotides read TGTGCCAGCAGCTTACGACGGACTAGCAGCACAGATACGCAGTATTTT. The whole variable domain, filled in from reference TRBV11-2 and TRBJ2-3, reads EAGVAQSPRYKIIEKRQSVAFWCNPISGHATLYWYQQILGQGPKLLIQFQNNGVVDDSQLPKDRFSAERLKGVDSTLKIQPAKLEDSAVYLCASSLRRTSSTDTQYFGPGTRLTVL.

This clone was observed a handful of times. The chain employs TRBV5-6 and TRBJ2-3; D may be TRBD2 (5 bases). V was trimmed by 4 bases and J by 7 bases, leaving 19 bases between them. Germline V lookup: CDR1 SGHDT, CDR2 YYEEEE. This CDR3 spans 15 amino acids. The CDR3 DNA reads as TGTGCCAGCAGCCCGAGTCGAGGGAGTAGGAATACGCAGTATTTT. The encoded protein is CASSPSRGSRNTQYF.

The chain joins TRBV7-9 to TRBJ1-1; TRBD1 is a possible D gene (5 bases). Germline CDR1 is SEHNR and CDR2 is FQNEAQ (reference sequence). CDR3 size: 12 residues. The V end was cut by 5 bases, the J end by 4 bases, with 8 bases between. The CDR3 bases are TGTGCCAGCAGCCCGCAGGGCACTGAAGCTTTCTTT. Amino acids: CASSPQGTEAFF.